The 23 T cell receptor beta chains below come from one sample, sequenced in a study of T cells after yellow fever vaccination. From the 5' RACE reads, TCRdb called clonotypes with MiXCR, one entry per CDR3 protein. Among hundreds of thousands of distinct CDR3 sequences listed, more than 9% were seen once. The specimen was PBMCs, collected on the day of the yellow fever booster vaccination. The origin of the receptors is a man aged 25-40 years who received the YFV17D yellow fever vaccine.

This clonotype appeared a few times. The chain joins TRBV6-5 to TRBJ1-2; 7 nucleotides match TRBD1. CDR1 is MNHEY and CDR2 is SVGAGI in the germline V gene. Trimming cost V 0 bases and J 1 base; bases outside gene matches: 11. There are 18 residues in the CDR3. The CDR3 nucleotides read TGTGCCAGCAGTTACTCAAAGTCCTGGACAGGTGTTAACTATGGCTACACCTTC. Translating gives CASSYSKSWTGVNYGYTF.

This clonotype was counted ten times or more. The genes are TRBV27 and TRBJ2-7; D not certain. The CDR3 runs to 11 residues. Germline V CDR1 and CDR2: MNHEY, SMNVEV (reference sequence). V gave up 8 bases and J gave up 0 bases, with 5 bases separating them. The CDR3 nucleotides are TGTGCCAGCGGAAGCTCCTACGAGCAGTACTTC. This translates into CASGSSYEQYF.

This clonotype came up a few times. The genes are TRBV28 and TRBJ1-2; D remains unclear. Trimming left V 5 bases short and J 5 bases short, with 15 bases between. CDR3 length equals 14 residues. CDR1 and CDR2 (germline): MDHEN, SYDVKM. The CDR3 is CASSPVGRGYGYTF. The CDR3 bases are TGTGCCAGCAGTCCCGTCGGCAGAGGGTATGGCTACACCTTC.

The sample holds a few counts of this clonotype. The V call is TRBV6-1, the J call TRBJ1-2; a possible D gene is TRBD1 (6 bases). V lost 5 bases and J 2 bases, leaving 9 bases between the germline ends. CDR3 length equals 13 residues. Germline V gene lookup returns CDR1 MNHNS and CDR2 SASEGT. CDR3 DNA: TGTGCCAGCAGTAGACAGGTGAACTATGGCTACACCTTC. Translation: CASSRQVNYGYTF.

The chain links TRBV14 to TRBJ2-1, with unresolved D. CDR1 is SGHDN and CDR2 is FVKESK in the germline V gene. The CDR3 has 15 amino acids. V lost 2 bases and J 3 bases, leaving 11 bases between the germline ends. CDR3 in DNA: TGTGCCAGCAGCCAACTTGGTTTCCTCTACAATGAGCAGTTCTTC. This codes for CASSQLGFLYNEQFF.

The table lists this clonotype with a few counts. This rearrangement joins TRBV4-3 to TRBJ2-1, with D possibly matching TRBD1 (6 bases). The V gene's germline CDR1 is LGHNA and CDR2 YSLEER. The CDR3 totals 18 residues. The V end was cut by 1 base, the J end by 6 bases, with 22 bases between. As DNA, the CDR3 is TGCGCCAGCAGCCAAGCGCAGGGGATTGGACAGCCCTTCAATGAGCAGTTCTTC. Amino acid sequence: CASSQAQGIGQPFNEQFF.

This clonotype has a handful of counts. Here the CDR3 reads CSARGEGVTYEQYF. CDR3 nucleotides: TGCAGTGCTAGAGGGGAGGGAGTGACCTACGAGCAGTACTTC. This chain connects TRBV20-1 to TRBJ2-7; 7 bases match TRBD2. From germline, CDR1 is DFQATT and CDR2 SNEGSKA (reference sequence). The CDR3 is 14 amino acids. The V gene end was trimmed by 1 base and the J gene end by 2 bases; junction bases not matched to a gene: 5.

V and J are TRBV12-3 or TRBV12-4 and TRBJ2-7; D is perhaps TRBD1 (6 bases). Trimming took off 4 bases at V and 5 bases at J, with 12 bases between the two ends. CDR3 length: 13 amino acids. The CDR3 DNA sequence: TGTGCCAGCAGTTACAGGGATGCCAACGAGCAGTACTTC. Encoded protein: CASSYRDANEQYF.

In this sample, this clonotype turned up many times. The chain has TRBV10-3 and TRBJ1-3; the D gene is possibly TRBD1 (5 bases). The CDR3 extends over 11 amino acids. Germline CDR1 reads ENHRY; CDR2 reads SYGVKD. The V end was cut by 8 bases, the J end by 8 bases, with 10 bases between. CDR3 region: CAIGGGDTIYF. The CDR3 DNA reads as TGTGCCATCGGGGGAGGAGACACCATATATTTT.

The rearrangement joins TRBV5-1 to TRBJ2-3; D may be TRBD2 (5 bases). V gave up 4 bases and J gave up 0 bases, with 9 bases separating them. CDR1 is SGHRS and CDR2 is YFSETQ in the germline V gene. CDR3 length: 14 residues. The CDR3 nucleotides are TGCGCCAGCAGCGCGGGCCCGAGCACAGATACGCAGTATTTT. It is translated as CASSAGPSTDTQYF. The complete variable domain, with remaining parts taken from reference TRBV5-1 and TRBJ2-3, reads KAGVTQTPRYLIKTRGQQVTLSCSPISGHRSVSWYQQTPGQGLQFLFEYFSETQRNKGNFPGRFSGRQFSNSRSEMNVSTLELGDSALYLCASSAGPSTDTQYFGPGTRLTVL.

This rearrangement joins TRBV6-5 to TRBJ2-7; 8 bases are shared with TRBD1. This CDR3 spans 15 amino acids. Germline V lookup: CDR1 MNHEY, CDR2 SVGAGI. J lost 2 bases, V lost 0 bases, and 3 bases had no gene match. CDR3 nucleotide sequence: TGTGCCAGCAGTTACTCGCACAGGGGGACCTACGAGCAGTACTTC. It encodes CASSYSHRGTYEQYF.

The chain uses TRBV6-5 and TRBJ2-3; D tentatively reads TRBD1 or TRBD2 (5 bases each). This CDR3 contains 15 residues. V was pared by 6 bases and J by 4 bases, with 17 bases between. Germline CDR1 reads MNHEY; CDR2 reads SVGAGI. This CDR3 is CASSITGGVPDTQYF. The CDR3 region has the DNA TGTGCCAGCAGCATCACAGGAGGAGTGCCAGATACGCAGTATTTT.

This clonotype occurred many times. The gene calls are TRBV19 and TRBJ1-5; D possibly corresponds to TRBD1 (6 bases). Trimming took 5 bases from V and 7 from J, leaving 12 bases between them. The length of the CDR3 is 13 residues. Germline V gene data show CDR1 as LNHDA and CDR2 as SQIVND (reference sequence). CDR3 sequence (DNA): TGTGCCAGTAGTCCTGGGCAGGGGCAGCCCCAGCATTTT. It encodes CASSPGQGQPQHF.

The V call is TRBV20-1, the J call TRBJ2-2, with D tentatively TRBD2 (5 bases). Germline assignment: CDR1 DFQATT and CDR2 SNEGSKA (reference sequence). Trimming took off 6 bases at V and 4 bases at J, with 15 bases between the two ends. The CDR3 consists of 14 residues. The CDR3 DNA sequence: TGCAGTGCCAGGAGAGGGTCGACCACCGGGGAGCTGTTTTTT. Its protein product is CSARRGSTTGELFF.

The CDR3 DNA reads TGTGCCAGCAACTCCGGGACAGGGGTGGCCAATGAGCAGTTCTTC. This translates into CASNSGTGVANEQFF. The J gene is TRBJ2-1, the V gene TRBV6-2 or TRBV6-3; 10 bases are a match to TRBD1. Germline trimming cut 7 bases from V and 6 bases from J; bases unmatched to any gene: 9. This CDR3 contains 15 residues. Germline assignment: CDR1 MNHEY and CDR2 SVGEGT.

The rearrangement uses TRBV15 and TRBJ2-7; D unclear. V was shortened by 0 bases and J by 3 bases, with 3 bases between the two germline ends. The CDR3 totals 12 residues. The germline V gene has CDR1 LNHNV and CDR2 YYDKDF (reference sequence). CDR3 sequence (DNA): TGTGCCACCAGCAGAGACCACTACGAGCAGTACTTC. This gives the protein CATSRDHYEQYF.

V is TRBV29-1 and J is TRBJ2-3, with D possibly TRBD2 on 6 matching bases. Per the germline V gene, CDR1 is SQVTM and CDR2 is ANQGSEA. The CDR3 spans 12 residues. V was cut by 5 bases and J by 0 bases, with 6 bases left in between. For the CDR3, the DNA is TGCAGCGTTCGGGAGAGCACAGATACGCAGTATTTT. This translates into CSVRESTDTQYF.

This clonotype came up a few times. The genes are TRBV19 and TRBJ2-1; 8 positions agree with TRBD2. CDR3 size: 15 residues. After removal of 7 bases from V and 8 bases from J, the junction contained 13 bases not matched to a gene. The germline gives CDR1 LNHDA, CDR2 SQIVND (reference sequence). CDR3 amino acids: CASMTGAGGGDEQFF. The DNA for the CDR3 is TGTGCCAGTATGACCGGCGCGGGAGGAGGGGATGAGCAGTTCTTC.

The CDR3 region is CASSLRLSSGDTQYF. CDR3 in DNA: TGTGCCAGCAGCTTAAGGCTTTCCAGCGGAGATACGCAGTATTTT. This chain connects TRBV7-2 to TRBJ2-3, with a weak D call TRBD2 (5 bases). Germline CDR1 and CDR2: SGHTA and FQGNSA. This CDR3 is 15 amino acids long. The germline V and J ends were trimmed by 2 bases and 5 bases, with 14 bases remaining between them. The full variable domain, rest sourced from reference TRBV7-2 and TRBJ2-3, is GAGVSQSPSNKVTEKGKDVELRCDPISGHTALYWYRQSLGQGLEFLIYFQGNSAPDKSGLPSDRFSAERTGGSVSTLTIQRTQQEDSAVYLCASSLRLSSGDTQYFGPGTRLTVL.

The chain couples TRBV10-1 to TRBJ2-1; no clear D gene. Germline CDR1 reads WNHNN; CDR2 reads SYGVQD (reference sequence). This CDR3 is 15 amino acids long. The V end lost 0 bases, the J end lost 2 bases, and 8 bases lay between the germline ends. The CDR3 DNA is TGCGCCAGCAGTGAGTCGACAAGTGCCTACAATGAGCAGTTCTTC. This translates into CASSESTSAYNEQFF.

The CDR3 sequence: CASSILAGDAYEQYF. In nucleotides, the CDR3 is TGTGCCAGCAGCATACTAGCGGGAGATGCCTACGAGCAGTACTTC. This chain links TRBV7-3 with TRBJ2-7; 11 nucleotides match TRBD2. The CDR3 consists of 15 residues. Losses at the gene ends were 5 bases for V and 2 bases for J; bases not matched to a gene: 5. CDR1 is SGHTA and CDR2 is FQGTGA in the germline V gene.

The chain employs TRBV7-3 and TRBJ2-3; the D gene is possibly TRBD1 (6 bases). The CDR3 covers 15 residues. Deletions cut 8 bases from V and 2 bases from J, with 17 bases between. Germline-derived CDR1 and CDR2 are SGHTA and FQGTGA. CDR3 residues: CASGLQGSSTDTQYF. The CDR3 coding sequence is TGTGCCAGCGGGTTACAGGGCTCCTCCACAGATACGCAGTATTTT.

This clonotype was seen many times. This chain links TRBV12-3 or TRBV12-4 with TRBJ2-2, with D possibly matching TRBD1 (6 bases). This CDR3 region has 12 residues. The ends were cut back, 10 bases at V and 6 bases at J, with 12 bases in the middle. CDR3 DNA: TGTGCCACTCAGGGGTTACCCGGGGAGCTGTTTTTT. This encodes CATQGLPGELFF.